This is a list of T cell receptor beta chains from one sample in a study of T-cell memory formation after mild COVID-19. TCRdb used MiXCR to reprocess the 5' RACE reads, holding one entry per CDR3 protein. Seen here are 250,000 to 300,000 distinct CDR3 sequences, 8.2% observed once, and the top ten hold 22%. Sequenced sample: PBMCs or a T cell subset sorted from them (not recorded which). These receptors all come from a man aged 18-30 years who had mild COVID-19 (a few samples of this study predate the infection). Cell type and time point are not known. CDR3s include the opening cysteine and the closing phenylalanine or tryptophan. The D gene is left open where the match is weak. Rows may omit the clone size; those that give it use once, few, many or a size class.

V gene	J gene	clone size	D gene	CDR3 protein	CDR3 DNA
TRBV4-1	TRBJ2-7	few	.	CASSQGFQGPDEQYF	TGCGCCAGCAGCCAAGGGTTCCAGGGTCCCGACGAGCAGTACTTC
TRBV7-2	TRBJ2-1	.	.	CASSTRYNEQFF	TGTGCCAGCAGCACCCGATACAATGAGCAGTTCTTC
TRBV5-1	TRBJ1-1	.	.	CASYSGDGHTEAFF	TGCGCCAGCTACTCTGGGGACGGACACACTGAAGCTTTCTTT
TRBV5-1	TRBJ1-1	.	TRBD1	CASSWGDRGITEAFF	TGCGCCAGCAGCTGGGGGGACAGGGGAATCACTGAAGCTTTCTTT
TRBV7-8	TRBJ2-1	many	TRBD2	CASSLRLAGAQYNEQFF	TGTGCCAGCAGCTTAAGGCTAGCGGGGGCGCAATACAATGAGCAGTTCTTC
TRBV7-6	TRBJ2-5	many	.	CASSARPPQRTQETQYF	TGTGCCAGCAGCGCCCGCCCCCCCCAGCGGACGCAAGAGACCCAGTACTTC
TRBV20-1	TRBJ2-1	.	.	CSATGNTYNEQFF	TGCAGTGCAACAGGGAATACCTACAATGAGCAGTTCTTC
TRBV5-8	TRBJ2-3	.	.	CASSSGLRTDTQYF	TGTGCCAGCAGCTCGGGCTTGCGCACAGATACGCAGTATTTT
TRBV6-1	TRBJ1-2	few	TRBD1	CASSLLTGPPTF	TGTGCCAGCAGCCTTCTGACAGGGCCCCCCACCTTC
TRBV7-2	TRBJ2-3	.	TRBD2	CASSANSGSYTQYF	TGTGCCAGCAGCGCGAATAGCGGGAGTTATACGCAGTATTTT
TRBV5-1	TRBJ2-7	.	.	CASSVVPNYEQYF	TGCGCCAGCAGCGTGGTACCCAACTACGAGCAGTACTTC
TRBV12-3/TRBV12-4	TRBJ1-1	few	.	CASSLRAGTGGAEAFF	TGTGCCAGCAGTTTACGCGCGGGTACGGGGGGTGCTGAAGCTTTCTTT
TRBV10-3	TRBJ1-6	.	.	CAISVSRANRNSPLHF	TGTGCCATCAGTGTATCCCGGGCCAATAGAAATTCACCCCTCCACTTT